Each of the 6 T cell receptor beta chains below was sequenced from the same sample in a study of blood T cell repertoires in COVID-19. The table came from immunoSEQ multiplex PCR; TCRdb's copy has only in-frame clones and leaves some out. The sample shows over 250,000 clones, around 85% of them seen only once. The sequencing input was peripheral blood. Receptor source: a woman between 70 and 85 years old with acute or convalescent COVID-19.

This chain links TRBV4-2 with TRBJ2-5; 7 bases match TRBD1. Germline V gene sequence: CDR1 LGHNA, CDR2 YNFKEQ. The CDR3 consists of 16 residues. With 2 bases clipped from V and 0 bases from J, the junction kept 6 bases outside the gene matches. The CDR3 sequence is CASSQQGQPNQETQYF. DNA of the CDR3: TGTGCCAGCAGCCAACAGGGACAGCCGAACCAAGAGACCCAGTACTTC.

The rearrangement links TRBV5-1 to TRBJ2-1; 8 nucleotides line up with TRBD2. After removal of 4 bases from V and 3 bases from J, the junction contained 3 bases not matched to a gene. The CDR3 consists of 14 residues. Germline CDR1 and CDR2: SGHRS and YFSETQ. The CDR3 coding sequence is TGCGCCAGCAGCGTAAGCGGGGGCTACAATGAGCAGTTCTTC. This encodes CASSVSGGYNEQFF.

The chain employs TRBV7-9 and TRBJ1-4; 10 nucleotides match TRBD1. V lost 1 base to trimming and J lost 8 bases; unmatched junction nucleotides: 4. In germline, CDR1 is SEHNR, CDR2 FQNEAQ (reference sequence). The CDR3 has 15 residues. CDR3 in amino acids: CASSLGGTGDEKLFF. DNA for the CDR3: TGTGCCAGCAGCTTAGGGGGGACAGGGGACGAAAAACTGTTTTTT.

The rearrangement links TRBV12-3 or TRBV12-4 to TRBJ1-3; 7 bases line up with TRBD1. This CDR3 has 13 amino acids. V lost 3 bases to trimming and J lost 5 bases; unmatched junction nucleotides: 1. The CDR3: CASSLGQRNTIYF. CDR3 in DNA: TGTGCCAGCAGTTTGGGACAGCGAAACACCATATATTTT.

This CDR3 reads CASSEAGVEQFF. CDR3 DNA: TGTGCCAGCAGTGAGGCAGGGGTTGAGCAGTTCTTC. The V and J genes are TRBV2 and TRBJ2-1; D may be TRBD1 (6 bases). The germline CDR1 and CDR2 sequences are SNHLY and FYNNEI. The CDR3 length is 12 residues. Trimming stripped 3 bases from V and 9 bases from J, with 9 bases between.

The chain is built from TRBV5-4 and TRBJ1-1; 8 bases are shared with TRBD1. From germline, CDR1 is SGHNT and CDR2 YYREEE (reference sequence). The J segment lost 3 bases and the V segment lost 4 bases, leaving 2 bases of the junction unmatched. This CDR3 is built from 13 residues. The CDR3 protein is CASSGQGYTEAFF. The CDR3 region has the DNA TGTGCCAGCAGCGGACAGGGATACACTGAAGCTTTCTTT. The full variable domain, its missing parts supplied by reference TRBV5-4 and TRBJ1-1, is ETGVTQSPTHLIKTRGQQVTLRCSSQSGHNTVSWYQQALGQGPQFIFQYYREEENGRGNFPPRFSGLQFPNYSSELNVNALELDDSALYLCASSGQGYTEAFFGQGTRLTVV.